Listed below are T cell receptor beta chains from one sample, sequenced in a study of shared clonotypes between healthy human individuals. The data were produced by immunoSEQ multiplex PCR, yet TCRdb's version contains in-frame clones alone and is incomplete. The sample holds some 1 million clones, under 80% seen once. What was sequenced was memory CD4+ T cells sorted from blood. The receptor set was obtained from a man in his late teens or twenties in good health. Both conserved end residues are trimmed from each CDR3. Each record gives: V gene, J gene, clone size, CDR3 protein. Expanded clones are given a class, and other clones once, few, many or no size at all.

V: TRBV5-1; J: TRBJ1-6; size: .; CDR3: ASSEGYNSPLH
V: TRBV19; J: TRBJ1-4; size: .; CDR3: ASSEQGTDEKLF
V: TRBV6-1; J: TRBJ2-7; size: .; CDR3: ASSEQGAGEQY
V: TRBV2; J: TRBJ1-2; size: .; CDR3: ASRKTGSPHYT
V: TRBV5-1; J: TRBJ2-5; size: few; CDR3: ASSLAGTGWGETQY
V: TRBV5-8; J: TRBJ2-2; size: .; CDR3: ASSLNLGTGPRINTGELF
V: TRBV30; J: TRBJ2-3; size: .; CDR3: AWSALAGSTDTQY
V: TRBV2; J: TRBJ2-7; size: .; CDR3: ASSQDRGLYEQY
V: TRBV30; J: TRBJ1-1; size: .; CDR3: AWGTGGAGSEAF
V: TRBV14; J: TRBJ2-7; size: .; CDR3: ASSQGGTGGRGQY
V: TRBV7-2; J: TRBJ2-7; size: .; CDR3: ASSPGRYEQY
V: TRBV18; J: TRBJ2-3; size: .; CDR3: ASSPRRTDTQY
V: TRBV18; J: TRBJ2-5; size: .; CDR3: ASSPGEGMQETQY
V: TRBV11-3; J: TRBJ2-5; size: many; CDR3: ASSLRGQGQETQY
V: TRBV4-2; J: TRBJ1-5; size: .; CDR3: ASSQDLDSRQGYQPQH
V: TRBV2; J: TRBJ2-3; size: .; CDR3: ASRVSGDTQY
V: TRBV7-2; J: TRBJ2-2; size: .; CDR3: ASSPGLPTGELF
V: TRBV18; J: TRBJ2-5; size: .; CDR3: ASSTGLDETQY